What follows are 31 T cell receptor beta chains derived from one specimen sequenced in a study of T cell responses to AZD1222 COVID-19 vaccine. The method was immunoSEQ multiplex PCR; TCRdb's version includes in-frame clones alone and lacks a portion of them. The sample has 100,000 to 150,000 clones, 92% seen once. This specimen was peripheral blood, taken on day 0 of AZD1222 vaccination. These receptor sequences come from an adult in good health.

The chain uses TRBV10-3 and TRBJ1-1; a possible D gene is TRBD1 (5 bases). In germline, CDR1 is ENHRY, CDR2 SYGVKD. The CDR3 totals 13 residues. V lost 10 bases, J lost 2 bases, and 14 bases lay in between. The CDR3 DNA sequence: TGTGCCACCGCAGGGTGGGATAACACTGAAGCTTTCTTT. This translates into CATAGWDNTEAFF.

This chain joins TRBV28 and TRBJ1-2; weak D call: TRBD1 (6 bases). The CDR3 is 14 residues long. The germline CDR1 and CDR2 sequences are MDHEN and SYDVKM. Trimming shortened V by 4 bases and J by 2 bases, and 11 bases separated the two germline ends. Here the CDR3 DNA reads TGTGCCAGCAGTTCCACAGGGCCCAACTATGGCTACACCTTC. Amino acid sequence: CASSSTGPNYGYTF.

The CDR3 spells CASSVSTSGTHNHNEQFF. For the CDR3, the DNA is TGTGCCAGCAGCGTAAGTACTAGCGGGACCCACAACCACAATGAGCAGTTCTTC. The chain carries TRBV9 and TRBJ2-1; 10 bases match TRBD2. The germline CDR1 and CDR2 sequences are SGDLS and YYNGEE. Germline trimming cut 1 base from V and 5 bases from J; bases unmatched to any gene: 12. The CDR3 contains 18 residues. Full variable domain (remainder filled in from reference TRBV9 and TRBJ2-1): DSGVTQTPKHLITATGQRVTLRCSPRSGDLSVYWYQQSLDQGLQFLIQYYNGEERAKGNILERFSAQQFPDLHSELNLSSLELGDSALYFCASSVSTSGTHNHNEQFFGPGTRLTVL.

The rearrangement links TRBV4-1 to TRBJ1-2, with D unresolved. V was shortened by 3 bases and J by 4 bases, with 18 bases between the two germline ends. The CDR3 spans 16 residues. Per the germline V gene, CDR1 is MGHRA and CDR2 is YSYEKL. The CDR3 sequence is CASSHARASGGYGYTF. The CDR3 DNA is TGCGCCAGCAGCCATGCCCGGGCCTCCGGCGGCTATGGCTACACCTTC.

This clone has just one count. The J gene is TRBJ2-1, the V gene TRBV7-9; 7 positions agree with TRBD1. CDR1 SEHNR and CDR2 FQNEAQ come from the germline V gene (reference sequence). This CDR3 region has 15 residues. The V gene end was trimmed by 0 bases and the J gene end by 5 bases; junction bases not matched to a gene: 4. The CDR3 sequence is CASSLAPTGNNEQFF. In DNA, the CDR3 is TGTGCCAGCAGCTTAGCCCCGACAGGGAACAATGAGCAGTTCTTC.

This rearrangement joins TRBV7-8 to TRBJ2-7, with 7 nucleotides matching TRBD2. The CDR3 is made up of 15 amino acids. V lost 5 bases and J lost 3; bases outside the gene matches: 10. CDR1 is SGHVS and CDR2 is FQNEAQ in the germline V gene. The chain's CDR3 is CASSPPGRVFYEQYF. DNA for the CDR3: TGTGCCAGCAGCCCTCCGGGGAGGGTCTTCTACGAGCAGTACTTC.

V gene TRBV10-3 combines with J gene TRBJ2-3, with 9 bases matching TRBD2. Germline CDR1 is ENHRY and CDR2 is SYGVKD. V lost 4 bases to trimming and J lost 8 bases; unmatched junction nucleotides: 7. The CDR3 sequence is 14 residues long. This CDR3 is CAISGVAGEGTQYF. The CDR3 region has the DNA TGTGCCATCAGTGGAGTAGCGGGAGAAGGTACGCAGTATTTT.

This chain uses TRBV3-1 (or the pseudogene TRBV3-2) with TRBJ2-7; 10 bases align to TRBD1. The CDR3 runs to 16 residues. The V and J ends lost 0 bases and 5 bases, in that order; junction bases with no gene match: 7. CDR1 and CDR2 from the germline V gene are LGHDT and YNNKEL (reference sequence). The CDR3 DNA is TGTGCCAGCAGCCAAGATTCAGGACAGGGGGACCACGAGCAGTACTTC. Its translation is CASSQDSGQGDHEQYF.

The V gene is TRBV29-1, the J gene TRBJ2-5; D perhaps matches TRBD1 (6 bases). The CDR3 runs 12 residues. V was pared by 6 bases and J by 0 bases, with 8 bases between. Germline V CDR1 and CDR2: SQVTM, ANQGSEA. This CDR3 reads CSVWTDQETQYF. CDR3 in DNA: TGCAGCGTCTGGACAGACCAAGAGACCCAGTACTTC.

This clone is a singleton in its sample. V is TRBV6-2 or TRBV6-3 and J is TRBJ1-3; D is possibly TRBD1 (6 bases). The CDR3 loop spans 14 amino acids. Per germline, CDR1 MNHEY and CDR2 SVGEGT. V lost 5 bases, J lost 9 bases, and 17 bases lay in between. DNA of the CDR3: TGTGCCAGCAGTAGGACAGCTCCGCCGGCCACCATATATTTT. Residues: CASSRTAPPATIYF.

The CDR3 loop reads CASSRRPQGTGELFF. The CDR3 bases are TGTGCCAGCAGTAGGAGACCCCAAGGGACCGGGGAGCTGTTTTTT. The chain employs TRBV6-5 and TRBJ2-2; D unresolved. Trimming removed 5 bases from V and 5 bases from J, with 15 bases in between. The CDR3 is 15 amino acids. CDR1 is MNHEY and CDR2 is SVGAGI in the germline V gene.

DNA for the CDR3: TGTGCCAGCAGTTTGCCGACCCTATACAATGAGCAGTTCTTC. Protein sequence: CASSLPTLYNEQFF. The rearrangement joins TRBV28 to TRBJ2-1; D gene unclear. Germline CDR1 and CDR2: MDHEN and SYDVKM. The CDR3 runs to 14 residues. V gave up 3 bases and J gave up 4 bases, with 10 bases separating them. Complete variable domain (other parts from reference TRBV28 and TRBJ2-1): DVKVTQSSRYLVKRTGEKVFLECVQDMDHENMFWYRQDPGLGLRLIYFSYDVKMKEKGDIPEGYSVSREKKERFSLILESASTNQTSMYLCASSLPTLYNEQFFGPGTRLTVL.

This clone appeared once. V gene TRBV30 combines with J gene TRBJ2-3; a weak D match, TRBD2 (5 bases). V dropped 2 bases and J dropped 0 bases, with 9 bases sitting between them. The CDR3 totals 14 residues. From germline, CDR1 is GTSNPN and CDR2 SVGIG (reference sequence). CDR3 loop: CAWSKGGSTDTQYF. The CDR3 DNA reads TGTGCCTGGAGTAAGGGCGGGAGCACAGATACGCAGTATTTT.

The chain is built from TRBV5-6 and TRBJ2-3, with D uncertain. This CDR3 has 14 residues. Germline lookup yields CDR1 SGHDT and CDR2 YYEEEE. The V and J ends lost 2 bases and 2 bases respectively, with 9 bases between them. The CDR3 nucleotides are TGTGCCAGCAGCTTTGGCGGTCCCACAGATACGCAGTATTTT. This encodes CASSFGGPTDTQYF.

The V call is TRBV7-9, the J call TRBJ2-5; D is ambiguous. CDR1 is SEHNR and CDR2 is FQNEAQ in the germline V gene (reference sequence). The CDR3 consists of 13 residues. V lost 6 bases, J lost 3 bases, and 11 bases lay in between. CDR3 loop: CASRLAPKETQYF. DNA of the CDR3: TGTGCCAGCAGGTTGGCCCCTAAAGAGACCCAGTACTTC.

The chain is built from TRBV2 and TRBJ2-4; D perhaps matches TRBD2 (5 bases). The germline CDR1 and CDR2 sequences are SNHLY and FYNNEI. V gave up 3 bases and J gave up 1 base, with 19 bases separating them. CDR3 size: 18 residues. This CDR3 is CASSDRSGILNAKNIQYF. In DNA form, the CDR3 reads TGTGCCAGCAGTGACCGGTCGGGGATACTTAACGCCAAAAACATTCAGTACTTC.

The rearrangement joins TRBV6-1 to TRBJ1-1; no reliable D call. V dropped 2 bases and J dropped 1 base, with 8 bases sitting between them. This CDR3 has 14 amino acids. Germline V gene sequence: CDR1 MNHNS, CDR2 SASEGT. The CDR3 region is CASSETSSNTEAFF. The DNA for the CDR3 is TGTGCCAGCAGTGAAACTTCTTCGAACACTGAAGCTTTCTTT.

The V gene is TRBV3-1 (or the pseudogene TRBV3-2), the J gene TRBJ1-4; D perhaps matches TRBD1 (5 bases). This CDR3 is 13 amino acids long. Germline CDR1 reads LGHDT; CDR2 reads YNNKEL (reference sequence). V was shortened by 2 bases and J by 7 bases, with 8 bases between the two germline ends. The CDR3 region has the DNA TGTGCCAGCAGCCAACGCAGGGTTGAAAAACTGTTTTTT. Protein sequence: CASSQRRVEKLFF.

The genes are TRBV5-4 and TRBJ2-1, with D perhaps matching TRBD1 (7 bases). The CDR3 sequence is 14 residues long. From germline, CDR1 is SGHNT and CDR2 YYREEE (reference sequence). V was trimmed by 6 bases and J by 8 bases, leaving 18 bases between them. The CDR3 sequence: CASTQGGAIDEQFF. The CDR3 DNA sequence: TGTGCCAGCACCCAGGGGGGAGCGATCGATGAGCAGTTCTTC.

CDR3 nucleotides: TGTGCCAGCACCCACATGAATACGCAGTATTTT. It codes for CASTHMNTQYF. The V call is TRBV6-5, the J call TRBJ2-3; D is unclear. This CDR3 is 11 amino acids long. V gave up 7 bases and J gave up 7 bases, with 9 bases separating them. Germline V gene data show CDR1 as MNHEY and CDR2 as SVGAGI.

The table lists this clone with a count of one. The chain links TRBV24-1 to TRBJ1-1; 8 bases line up with TRBD1. This CDR3 has 13 residues. Germline CDR1 KGHDR, CDR2 SFDVKD. The junction had 2 bases not matched to a gene; V was cut back by 8 bases and J by 1 base. The CDR3 here is CATTQGGNTEAFF. CDR3 nucleotides: TGTGCCACCACACAGGGGGGGAACACTGAAGCTTTCTTT.

The gene calls are TRBV6-2 or TRBV6-3 and TRBJ2-5; 12 nucleotides match TRBD1. CDR1 and CDR2 from the germline V gene are MNHEY and SVGEGT. The trim removed 5 bases at V and 5 bases at J, leaving 9 bases unmatched. The CDR3 sequence is 16 residues long. CDR3 residues: CASSPSGTGGRETQYF. The CDR3 DNA reads as TGTGCCAGCAGTCCATCCGGGACAGGGGGCCGCGAGACCCAGTACTTC.

J is TRBJ2-3 and V is TRBV7-9, with unresolved D. V gave up 5 bases and J gave up 6 bases, with 15 bases separating them. The CDR3 runs 14 residues. Germline V gene sequence: CDR1 SEHNR, CDR2 FQNEAQ (reference sequence). CDR3 DNA sequence: TGTGCCAGCAGCCCACAATCCACCAAGGATACGCAGTATTTT. Protein: CASSPQSTKDTQYF. The whole variable domain, remainder taken from reference TRBV7-9 and TRBJ2-3, is DTGVSQNPRHKITKRGQNVTFRCDPISEHNRLYWYRQTLGQGPEFLTYFQNEAQLEKSRLLSDRFSAERPKGSFSTLEIQRTEQGDSAMYLCASSPQSTKDTQYFGPGTRLTVL.

The chain is built from TRBV2 and TRBJ2-7; D unclear. V was trimmed by 2 bases and J by 4 bases, leaving 9 bases between them. Per the germline V gene, CDR1 is SNHLY and CDR2 is FYNNEI. The CDR3 is made up of 13 amino acids. CDR3 nucleotide sequence: TGTGCCAGCAGTGAAAGTCACGTTTACGAGCAGTACTTC. Its translation: CASSESHVYEQYF.

This rearrangement joins TRBV5-6 to TRBJ1-2; 9 positions agree with TRBD1. The germline CDR1 and CDR2 sequences are SGHDT and YYEEEE. V shed 2 bases and J 4 bases; nucleotides not matched to a gene: 3. CDR3 length equals 14 residues. The CDR3 loop reads CASSFKDRGYGYTF. Here the CDR3 DNA reads TGTGCCAGCAGCTTCAAGGACAGGGGCTATGGCTACACCTTC.

This clone was found once. The CDR3 spells CASSPEKNYGYTF. In DNA, the CDR3 is TGTGCCAGCTCACCAGAGAAGAACTATGGCTACACCTTC. The chain carries TRBV18 and TRBJ1-2; D not certain. The CDR3 is 13 residues long. Germline loops: CDR1 KGHSH, CDR2 LQKENI. The V gene lost 2 bases and the J gene lost 2 bases, with 6 bases spanning the gap. Full variable domain (missing parts from reference TRBV18 and TRBJ1-2): NAGVMQNPRHLVRRRGQEARLRCSPMKGHSHVYWYRQLPEEGLKFMVYLQKENIIDESGMPKERFSAEFPKEGPSILRIQQVVRGDSAAYFCASSPEKNYGYTFGSGTRLTVV.

V is TRBV5-5 and J is TRBJ2-3; 8 bases map to TRBD2. The trim removed 3 bases at V and 0 bases at J, leaving 6 bases unmatched. This CDR3 has 16 amino acids. Germline CDR1 and CDR2: SGHKS and YYEKEE (reference sequence). CDR3 protein: CASSSPSGWSTDTQYF. As DNA, the CDR3 is TGTGCCAGCAGCTCCCCTAGCGGGTGGAGCACAGATACGCAGTATTTT.

The rearrangement joins TRBV6-5 to TRBJ2-7; the match to TRBD2 covers 7 bases. CDR1 is MNHEY, CDR2 SVGAGI, per germline. Trimming at V came to 6 bases and at J to 2 bases, leaving 10 bases not matched to a gene. The CDR3 loop spans 15 amino acids. CDR3 nucleotides: TGTGCCAGCAGAGGGGAGTGGGGGGGAACCTACGAGCAGTACTTC. Its translation is CASRGEWGGTYEQYF.

The chain combines TRBV7-9 with TRBJ1-1; D perhaps matches TRBD1 (5 bases). The CDR3 spans 15 residues. The germline CDR1 and CDR2 sequences are SEHNR and FQNEAQ (reference sequence). V was shortened by 5 bases and J by 0 bases, with 13 bases between the two germline ends. The DNA of the CDR3 is TGTGCCAGCAGCCCCAGACAGATCATGAACACTGAAGCTTTCTTT. It encodes CASSPRQIMNTEAFF. The full variable domain, its missing parts supplied by reference TRBV7-9 and TRBJ1-1, is DTGVSQNPRHKITKRGQNVTFRCDPISEHNRLYWYRQTLGQGPEFLTYFQNEAQLEKSRLLSDRFSAERPKGSFSTLEIQRTEQGDSAMYLCASSPRQIMNTEAFFGQGTRLTVV.

The chain carries TRBV28 and TRBJ2-1; 9 bases fit TRBD2. Per germline, CDR1 MDHEN and CDR2 SYDVKM. CDR3 length equals 14 residues. V was pared by 8 bases and J by 7 bases, with 9 bases of the junction left unmatched. CDR3 protein: CASDRGRERNEQFF. DNA of the CDR3: TGTGCCAGCGACCGCGGGAGGGAGAGGAATGAGCAGTTCTTC.

V gene TRBV18 combines with J gene TRBJ2-5; D is undetermined. Looked up from germline, CDR1 is KGHSH and CDR2 is LQKENI. Between the trimmed V and J ends, which lost 4 bases and 2 bases, there was a span of 8 bases. The CDR3 runs 13 residues. The CDR3 here is CASSRGSQETQYF. CDR3 nucleotides: TGTGCCAGCTCACGGGGATCACAAGAGACCCAGTACTTC.